This TCR beta chain comes out of a study of T-cell reconstitution after alpha-beta-depleted transplantation in children. The CDR3 sequence is 14 residues long. Trimming took off 1 base at V and 8 bases at J, with 14 bases between the two ends. Using unique molecular identifiers, the investigators prepared the TCRbeta library. MiXCR was run by TCRdb on the PCR reads, yielding one entry per CDR3 protein. The sample carries 220,000 or so distinct CDR3 sequences, roughly 7.7% recorded once. At least ten counts were recorded for this clonotype. The sequences come from PBMCs, mostly from graft donor cells, collected 180 days after TCRalphabeta/CD19-depleted stem cell transplant. The sequence was obtained from a male patient between 10 and 17 years old who had a stem cell transplant for acute lymphoblastic leukemia, so the T cells may come from the graft donor. The chain carries TRBV12-3 or TRBV12-4 and TRBJ1-1; D call uncertain. Here the CDR3 DNA reads TGTGCCAGCAGTTTAGAGTTCGCGGATCGGGAAGCTTTCTTT. Its translation is CASSLEFADREAFF.